The source of this T cell receptor (beta chain) is a study of blood T cell repertoires in COVID-19. Study details: The samples span acute and convalescent COVID-19 from the United States, Italy and Spain. T cells, B-cell-depleted T cells, or PBMCs provided the cDNA or gDNA that served as material.

Per the original methods: Scientists estimated how many nucleated cells there were by amplifying reference gene primers. Here immunoSEQ multiplex PCR was the method, and the copy in TCRdb shows in-frame clones only, minus some. Clone size and V and J calls were adopted from that table, with D and trimming inferred from the DNA. The sample lists fewer than 300,000 clones, over 70% occurring once. The germline V gene encodes CDR1 LGHDT and CDR2 YNNKEL (reference sequence). This CDR3 spans 14 amino acids. V dropped 0 bases and J dropped 4; count of bases not matched to a gene: 2. The receptor was derived from a human donor in a cohort sampled during active COVID-19. The sample taken for sequencing was peripheral blood. The chain recombines TRBV3-1 (or the pseudogene TRBV3-2) with TRBJ1-2; TRBD1 aligns across 7 bases. CDR3 in amino acids: CASSQDGTVYGYTF. DNA of the CDR3: TGTGCCAGCAGCCAAGATGGGACAGTCTATGGCTACACCTTC.